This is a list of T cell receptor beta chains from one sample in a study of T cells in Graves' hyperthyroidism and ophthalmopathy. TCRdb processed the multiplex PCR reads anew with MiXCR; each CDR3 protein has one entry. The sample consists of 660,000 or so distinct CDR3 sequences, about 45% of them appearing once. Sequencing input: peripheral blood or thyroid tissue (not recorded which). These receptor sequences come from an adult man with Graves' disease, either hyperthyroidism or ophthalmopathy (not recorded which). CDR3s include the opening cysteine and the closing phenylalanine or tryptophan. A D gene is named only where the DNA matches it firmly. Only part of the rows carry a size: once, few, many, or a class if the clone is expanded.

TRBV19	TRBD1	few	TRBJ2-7	CASSIRGQFHEQYF	TGTGCCAGTAGTATACGGGGACAGTTCCACGAGCAGTACTTC
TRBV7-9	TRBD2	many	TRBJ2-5	CASSPTSSYETQYF	TGTGCCAGCAGCCCGACTAGCAGTTACGAGACCCAGTACTTC
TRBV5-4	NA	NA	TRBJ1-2	CASSSISLRGYTF	TGTGCCAGCAGCTCGATATCTTTACGCGGCTACACCTTC
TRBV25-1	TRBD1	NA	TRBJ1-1	CASSLEGQGGRAFF	TGTGCCAGCAGTTTAGAGGGACAGGGGGGGAGAGCTTTCTTT
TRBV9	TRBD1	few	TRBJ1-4	CASSPTTGLGLFF	TGTGCCAGCAGTCCTACGACAGGGTTAGGACTGTTTTTT
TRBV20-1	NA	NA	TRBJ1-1	CSARDFIGGAGALNTEAFF	TGCAGTGCTAGAGATTTTATTGGAGGGGCAGGAGCCTTGAACACTGAAGCTTTCTTT
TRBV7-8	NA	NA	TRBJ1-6	CASSYQGMYEQTNSPLHF	TGTGCCAGCAGTTACCAGGGGATGTACGAGCAGACTAATTCACCCCTCCACTTT
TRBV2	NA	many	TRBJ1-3	CASSGGVFSGNTIYF	TGTGCCAGCAGTGGGGGAGTCTTCTCTGGAAACACCATATATTTT
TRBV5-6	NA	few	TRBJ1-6	CASSLTSYNSPLHF	TGTGCCAGCAGCCTAACAAGTTATAATTCACCCCTCCACTTT
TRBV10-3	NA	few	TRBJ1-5	CASSYGGMSNQPQHF	TGTGCCAGCAGTTACGGGGGGATGAGCAATCAGCCCCAGCATTTT
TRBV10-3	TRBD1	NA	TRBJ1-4	CASSESGGQEKLFF	TGTGCCAGCAGTGAGTCGGGGGGACAGGAAAAACTGTTTTTT
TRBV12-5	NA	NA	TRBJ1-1	CASGLTPLTGENTEAFF	TGTGCTAGTGGTTTGACTCCCTTGACAGGAGAGAACACTGAAGCTTTCTTT
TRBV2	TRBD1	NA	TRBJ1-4	CASSVKGQGRLEKLFF	TGTGCCAGCAGTGTAAAGGGACAGGGGCGGCTTGAAAAACTGTTTTTT
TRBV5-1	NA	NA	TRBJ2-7	CASSQVEGAAYEQYF	TGCGCCAGCAGCCAAGTCGAAGGGGCAGCCTACGAGCAGTACTTC
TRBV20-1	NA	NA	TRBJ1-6	CSAIRATYNSPLHF	TGCAGTGCTATCAGGGCCACCTATAATTCACCCCTCCACTTT
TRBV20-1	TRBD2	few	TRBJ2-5	CSAAPGLAGGETQYF	TGCAGTGCCGCCCCGGGGCTAGCGGGGGGAGAGACCCAGTACTTC
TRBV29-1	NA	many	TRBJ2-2	CSAVIDSPNTGELFF	TGCAGCGCCGTAATCGACAGCCCGAACACCGGGGAGCTGTTTTTT
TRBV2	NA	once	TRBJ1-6	CASGGIGQPSLRNSPLHF	TGTGCCAGCGGTGGGATTGGCCAGCCGTCGTTGAGGAATTCACCCCTCCACTTT
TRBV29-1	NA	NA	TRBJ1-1	CSGGGVGLNTEAFF	TGCAGCGGTGGTGGGGTAGGTTTAAACACTGAAGCTTTCTTT
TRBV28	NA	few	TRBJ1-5	CASSSRDFSNQPQHF	TGTGCCAGCAGCTCTCGGGACTTTAGCAATCAGCCCCAGCATTTT
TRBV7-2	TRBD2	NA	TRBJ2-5	CASSYIAGQETQYF	TGTGCCAGCAGCTACATAGCGGGGCAGGAGACCCAGTACTTC
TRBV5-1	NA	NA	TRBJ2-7	CASRSSEYEQYF	TGCGCCAGCAGATCTAGTGAGTACGAGCAGTACTTC
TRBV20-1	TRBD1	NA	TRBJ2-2	CSASPGTGGSGELFF	TGCAGTGCTAGTCCTGGGACAGGGGGGTCCGGGGAGCTGTTTTTT
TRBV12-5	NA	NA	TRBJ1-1	CASGLGWGVSAFF	TGTGCTAGTGGTTTGGGGTGGGGAGTCTCAGCTTTCTTT
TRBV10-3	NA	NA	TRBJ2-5	CAISPGETQYF	TGTGCCATCAGTCCCGGCGAGACCCAGTACTTC
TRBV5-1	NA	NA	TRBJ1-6	CASTATGRGNSPLHF	TGCGCCAGCACGGCTACAGGGAGGGGGAATTCACCCCTCCACTTT
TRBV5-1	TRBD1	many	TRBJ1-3	CASSLGQASGNTIYF	TGTGCCAGCAGCTTAGGACAGGCCTCTGGAAACACCATATATTTT
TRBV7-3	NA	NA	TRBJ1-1	CASSPAQGAVNTEAFF	TGTGCCAGCAGCCCGGCCCAGGGAGCTGTGAACACTGAAGCTTTCTTT
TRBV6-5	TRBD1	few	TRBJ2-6	CASSYQGAQPGANVLTF	TGTGCCAGCAGTTACCAGGGGGCGCAACCTGGGGCCAACGTCCTGACTTTC
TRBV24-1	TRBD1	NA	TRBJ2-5	CATAGDRGQETQYF	TGTGCCACCGCTGGTGACAGGGGGCAAGAGACCCAGTACTTC
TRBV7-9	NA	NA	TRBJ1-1	CASSSSEPGARNEAFF	TGTGCCAGCAGCTCCTCCGAGCCGGGTGCGCGTAATGAAGCTTTCTTT
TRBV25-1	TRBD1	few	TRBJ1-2	CASSDRGTANYGYTF	TGTGCCAGCAGTGATAGGGGGACAGCGAACTATGGCTACACCTTC
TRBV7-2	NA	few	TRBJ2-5	CASSQATRETQYF	TGTGCCAGCAGCCAAGCGACGAGGGAGACCCAGTACTTC
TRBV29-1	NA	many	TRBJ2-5	CSGYRGGKTQYF	TGCAGCGGTTACAGGGGGGGAAAGACCCAGTACTTC
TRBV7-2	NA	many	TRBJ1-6	CASSPSGGGTLHF	TGTGCCAGCAGCCCGTCCGGGGGTGGAACCCTCCACTTT
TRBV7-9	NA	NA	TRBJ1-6	CASSFEGGGDSPLHF	TGTGCCAGCAGCTTTGAGGGGGGGGGTGATTCACCCCTCCACTTT